This T cell receptor (beta chain) emerged from a study of blood T cells in healthy people across ages. General study results and limits: Unsorted PBMCs blocked a conclusive comparison of naive and antigen-experienced cells.

A second PCR of 7 to 11 cycles used a sample-barcoded 5' primer and a J-beta primer mix. TCRdb itself ran the 5' RACE reads through MiXCR, one entry per CDR3 protein. The sample shows roughly 1,300,000 distinct CDR3 sequences, approximately 60% of them seen only once. The table lists this clonotype with a few counts. Its cognate antigen is unknown. Germline V gene lookup returns CDR1 LNHNV and CDR2 YYDKDF (reference sequence). V shed 1 base and J shed 5 bases, with 15 bases lying between them. The CDR3 contains 16 residues. This clonotype was sampled from a man aged 18 to 35 in good health. The specimen was blood. This chain connects TRBV15 to TRBJ2-1, with a weak D call TRBD1 (5 bases). CDR3 residues: CATSRVGAPTNNEQFF. CDR3 in DNA: TGTGCCACCAGCAGAGTAGGGGCCCCCACCAACAATGAGCAGTTCTTC.